Listed here are 26 T cell receptor beta chains from one sample, sequenced in a study of technical replicates of blood from four donors (dated by TCRdb to the late 2010s). Library preparation employed the immunoSEQ multiplex PCR assay. Held by TCRdb, this immuneACCESS table contains in-frame sequences only and omits some clones. Under half of the omission traces to an unresolved V gene where checked; the cause of the rest is unknown. The sample contains fewer than 10,000 clones, 91% of them found a single time. Less than 9.5% of the sample is taken by the ten largest. Specimen: PBMCs. The origin of the receptors is a human donor in good health.

This rearrangement joins TRBV7-6 to TRBJ1-4, with D tentatively TRBD1 (5 bases). The V and J ends lost 5 bases and 7 bases respectively, with 14 bases between them. Per the germline V gene, CDR1 is SGHVS and CDR2 is FNYEAQ. The CDR3 runs to 14 residues. This CDR3 is CASSGSQGSEKLFF. In DNA, the CDR3 is TGTGCCAGCAGCGGAAGTCAGGGATCTGAAAAACTGTTTTTT. Looking up the rest from reference TRBV7-6 and TRBJ1-4 gives the full variable domain: GAGVSQSPRYKVTKRGQDVALRCDPISGHVSLYWYRQALGQGPEFLTYFNYEAQQDKSGLPNDRFSAERPEGSISTLTIQRTEQRDSAMYRCASSGSQGSEKLFFGSGTQLSVL.

This clone was seen only once. This chain connects TRBV9 to TRBJ2-7; 8 positions agree with TRBD2. Unmatched junction bases numbered 3, after V lost 0 bases and J lost 4 bases. The CDR3 extends over 14 amino acids. Germline V gives CDR1 SGDLS, CDR2 YYNGEE. CDR3 DNA: TGTGCCAGCAGCGTAGGGGGACTAGGTTACGAGCAGTACTTC. It specifies CASSVGGLGYEQYF.

This sequence joins TRBV14 and TRBJ1-4; D might be TRBD1 (6 bases). There are 15 residues in the CDR3. V lost 0 bases and J 7 bases, leaving 12 bases between the germline ends. Looked up from germline, CDR1 is SGHDN and CDR2 is FVKESK. CDR3 nucleotide sequence: TGTGCCAGCAGCCAAGACAGGGGTATCGCTGAAAAACTGTTTTTT. Its translation: CASSQDRGIAEKLFF.

V usage is TRBV9 and J usage is TRBJ1-3; 7 bases are a match to TRBD1. V lost 0 bases and J lost 8; bases outside the gene matches: 14. The length of the CDR3 is 17 residues. In germline, CDR1 is SGDLS, CDR2 YYNGEE. Written as DNA, the CDR3 is TGTGCCAGCAGCGTAGTCGCTCTTCCCGGACAGGAATACACCATATATTTT. Translation: CASSVVALPGQEYTIYF.

The gene calls are TRBV29-1 and TRBJ1-1; no firm D call. CDR3 size: 13 residues. V was trimmed by 4 bases and J by 5 bases, leaving 14 bases between them. CDR1 is SQVTM and CDR2 is ANQGSEA in the germline V gene. The CDR3 bases are TGCAGCGTTGTATTACGGAGTAATACTGAAGCTTTCTTT. Amino acid sequence: CSVVLRSNTEAFF.

J is TRBJ2-3 and V is TRBV11-3, with 8 bases fitting TRBD2. The CDR3 is made up of 14 amino acids. From germline, CDR1 is SGHNT and CDR2 YENEEA. V dropped 3 bases and J dropped 5; count of bases not matched to a gene: 4. Here the CDR3 reads CASSFGGAGDTQYF. CDR3 in DNA: TGTGCCAGCAGCTTCGGGGGGGCCGGAGATACGCAGTATTTT.

This sequence joins TRBV11-1 and TRBJ2-1; the match to TRBD2 covers 14 bases. The CDR3 covers 16 residues. V lost 2 bases, J lost 13 bases, and 10 bases stayed unmatched. Per germline, CDR1 SGHAT and CDR2 FQDESV (reference sequence). CDR3 protein: CASSLPRLAGGVAQFF. In DNA form, the CDR3 reads TGTGCCAGCAGCTTACCTCGACTAGCGGGAGGGGTCGCCCAGTTCTTC.

The chain uses TRBV2 and TRBJ1-1; D is unclear. CDR1 and CDR2 from the germline V gene are SNHLY and FYNNEI. This CDR3 is built from 12 residues. Trimming cost V 6 bases and J 8 bases, with 13 bases left between them. CDR3 in amino acids: CASSREHLEAFF. Written as DNA, the CDR3 is TGTGCCAGCAGCCGGGAGCACTTAGAAGCTTTCTTT.

The chain recombines TRBV30 with TRBJ1-1, with 7 bases identical to TRBD1. Trimming at V came to 2 bases and at J to 11 bases, leaving 8 bases not matched to a gene. CDR3 length equals 12 residues. Germline loops: CDR1 GTSNPN, CDR2 SVGIG (reference sequence). The CDR3 DNA sequence: TGTGCCTGGAGTCCTACAGGGGTGGAGGCTTTCTTT. This sequence encodes CAWSPTGVEAFF.

The chain links TRBV5-1 to TRBJ2-7, with TRBD2 matching over 11 bases. Germline values: CDR1 SGHRS, CDR2 YFSETQ. The CDR3 covers 14 residues. With V trimmed by 7 bases and J by 5 bases, 8 bases remained unmatched. CDR3 protein: CASGNSGRANEQYF. The CDR3 DNA sequence: TGCGCCAGCGGAAATAGCGGGAGGGCCAACGAGCAGTACTTC.

V gene TRBV6-5 combines with J gene TRBJ2-7, with 12 bases that match TRBD2. Losses at the gene ends were 7 bases for V and 4 bases for J; bases not matched to a gene: 8. CDR1 is MNHEY and CDR2 is SVGAGI in the germline V gene. The CDR3 is made up of 15 amino acids. CDR3 DNA: TGTGCCAGCATCCAGACTAGCGGGGGTCTTTACGAGCAGTACTTC. Translation: CASIQTSGGLYEQYF.

This rearrangement joins TRBV29-1 to TRBJ2-3; 10 bases are a match to TRBD1. Germline loops: CDR1 SQVTM, CDR2 ANQGSEA. The CDR3 has 14 amino acids. Trimming took 7 bases from V and 1 from J; bases not matched to a gene: 5. CDR3 sequence (DNA): TGCAGCGCCGGGACAGGGGACGGCACAGATACGCAGTATTTT. It is translated as CSAGTGDGTDTQYF.

J is TRBJ2-1 and V is TRBV9, with 8 bases lining up with TRBD1. Trimming took 3 bases from V and 0 from J; bases not matched to a gene: 8. The CDR3 has 17 amino acids. In germline, CDR1 is SGDLS, CDR2 YYNGEE. CDR3 amino acids: CASSDGTGSYSYNEQFF. The CDR3 nucleotides are TGTGCCAGCAGCGACGGGACAGGATCTTACTCCTACAATGAGCAGTTCTTC.

The rearrangement links TRBV6-1 to TRBJ1-2; D might be TRBD1 (6 bases). The CDR3 loop spans 15 amino acids. Trimming cost V 4 bases and J 5 bases, with 17 bases left between them. CDR1 and CDR2 (germline): MNHNS, SASEGT. CDR3 nucleotide sequence: TGTGCCAGCAGTGGGGGGGCAGGGCGGGAGTATGGCTACACCTTC. Protein product: CASSGGAGREYGYTF.

CDR3 sequence: CASRTLGTSGETQYF. For the CDR3, the DNA is TGTGCCAGCAGGACGCTTGGGACTAGCGGGGAGACCCAGTACTTC. The V call is TRBV2, the J call TRBJ2-5; 12 bases are shared with TRBD2. J lost 5 bases, V lost 6 bases, and 7 bases had no gene match. CDR3 size: 15 residues. CDR1 SNHLY and CDR2 FYNNEI come from the germline V gene. Full variable domain (rest looked up from reference TRBV2 and TRBJ2-5): EPEVTQTPSHQVTQMGQEVILRCVPISNHLYFYWYRQILGQKVEFLVSFYNNEISEKSEIFDDQFSVERPDGSNFTLKIRSTKLEDSAMYFCASRTLGTSGETQYFGPGTRLLVL.

The table lists this clone with a few counts. The chain employs TRBV6-5 and TRBJ2-7, with D perhaps TRBD1 (6 bases). Trimming left V 4 bases short and J 7 bases short, with 17 bases between. This CDR3 region has 14 residues. The germline gives CDR1 MNHEY, CDR2 SVGAGI. The CDR3 DNA follows: TGTGCCAGCAGTTTCTCCCTGGACAGTCTAGAGCAGTACTTC. Its protein product is CASSFSLDSLEQYF.

This chain connects TRBV7-2 to TRBJ1-5, with D possibly being TRBD1 (5 bases). Germline V gives CDR1 SGHTA, CDR2 FQGNSA. The CDR3 has 15 amino acids. V was pared by 6 bases and J by 1 base, with 13 bases between. The CDR3 sequence: CASSLGGWSNQPQHF. For the CDR3, the DNA is TGTGCCAGCAGTCTCGGGGGTTGGAGCAATCAGCCCCAGCATTTT.

The chain combines TRBV30 with TRBJ2-5, with TRBD2 as a possible D gene (7 bases). Germline-derived CDR1 and CDR2 are GTSNPN and SVGIG (reference sequence). The V end was cut by 3 bases, the J end by 7 bases, with 12 bases between. The CDR3 sequence is 12 residues long. As DNA, the CDR3 is TGTGCCTGGAGACGGGGGGCCGGGACCCAGTACTTC. This translates into CAWRRGAGTQYF.

This chain connects TRBV12-5 to TRBJ1-5; 10 bases are a match to TRBD1. With 1 base clipped from V and 5 bases from J, the junction kept 2 bases outside the gene matches. CDR1 LGHNT and CDR2 FRNRAP come from the germline V gene. The length of the CDR3 is 15 residues. The CDR3 reads CASGLGQGAYQPQHF. The CDR3 bases are TGTGCTAGTGGTTTGGGACAGGGGGCTTATCAGCCCCAGCATTTT. Variable domain in full (rest from reference TRBV12-5 and TRBJ1-5): DARVTQTPRHKVTEMGQEVTMRCQPILGHNTVFWYRQTMMQGLELLAYFRNRAPLDDSGMPKDRFSAEMPDATLATLKIQPSEPRDSAVYFCASGLGQGAYQPQHFGDGTRLSIL.

J is TRBJ2-7 and V is TRBV19, with D tentatively TRBD1 (6 bases). Trimming shortened V by 5 bases and J by 4 bases, and 18 bases separated the two germline ends. Germline V gives CDR1 LNHDA, CDR2 SQIVND (reference sequence). CDR3 length equals 15 residues. CDR3 in amino acids: CASSLAPGVAYEQYF. The CDR3 region has the DNA TGTGCCAGTAGTCTAGCACCAGGGGTCGCGTACGAGCAGTACTTC.

This chain links TRBV4-2 with TRBJ2-5; 11 nucleotides agree with TRBD2. The CDR3 is made up of 19 amino acids. The germline CDR1 and CDR2 sequences are LGHNA and YNFKEQ. The V gene end was trimmed by 1 base and the J gene end by 1 base; junction bases not matched to a gene: 11. CDR3 nucleotide sequence: TGTGCCAGCAGCCAAGTAGACGGGTTTAGCGGGAGGGCCCAAGAGACCCAGTACTTC. It encodes CASSQVDGFSGRAQETQYF.

This clone was seen only a few times. The V call is TRBV7-8, the J call TRBJ1-3; no reliable D call. The V and J ends lost 5 bases and 3 bases respectively, with 11 bases between them. CDR1 is SGHVS and CDR2 is FQNEAQ in the germline V gene. The CDR3 has 14 residues. The CDR3 here is CASSPATIGNTIYF. The CDR3 DNA reads as TGTGCCAGCAGCCCTGCGACAATTGGAAACACCATATATTTT.

V and J are TRBV5-6 and TRBJ2-1, with TRBD2 matching 8 bases. The germline V gene has CDR1 SGHDT and CDR2 YYEEEE. Trimming cost V 1 base and J 9 bases; bases outside gene matches: 6. The CDR3 covers 14 residues. CDR3 DNA: TGTGCCAGCAGCTTGCCGGGAGGGCCGGGTGAGCAGTTCTTC. Encoded protein: CASSLPGGPGEQFF.

The DNA of the CDR3 is TGTGCCAGTAGTGGGGGACTATTACAAGAGACCCAGTACTTC. Translated, it gives CASSGGLLQETQYF. The V gene is TRBV19, the J gene TRBJ2-5, with TRBD2 matching over 7 bases. The germline CDR1 and CDR2 sequences are LNHDA and SQIVND (reference sequence). The CDR3 loop spans 14 amino acids. The J segment lost 2 bases and the V segment lost 5 bases, leaving 5 bases of the junction unmatched.

The V gene is TRBV6-5, the J gene TRBJ1-2, with 8 bases aligning to TRBD1. Germline CDR1 is MNHEY and CDR2 is SVGAGI. The CDR3 is made up of 15 amino acids. With V trimmed by 5 bases and J by 10 bases, 15 bases remained unmatched. The chain's CDR3 is CASSKTPGGSGDYTF. The CDR3 DNA reads as TGTGCCAGCAGTAAAACCCCAGGGGGCAGTGGGGACTACACCTTC.

The chain is built from TRBV6-1 and TRBJ2-7, with TRBD2 matching 9 bases. Per the germline V gene, CDR1 is MNHNS and CDR2 is SASEGT. V was clipped by 7 bases and J by 2 bases; unmatched bases: 3. The CDR3 extends over 13 amino acids. The CDR3 sequence is CASNLAGTYEQYF. The CDR3 bases are TGTGCCAGCAATCTAGCGGGAACCTACGAGCAGTACTTC.